The T cell receptor (beta chain) under discussion was sequenced for a study of T cell clonality in common variable immunodeficiency. This clone was detected many times. Its specificity is not known. General study results and limits: In common variable immunodeficiency, TCR beta chains reportedly carried fewer deletions and N-nucleotide insertions. What drives increased CVID clonality needs T cell subpopulation sequencing.

Sequenced by immunoSEQ multiplex PCR; TCRdb stores in-frame clones only, minus some. The sample contains about 43,000 clones, none of them singletons. Each donor provided about 4.5 to 8.5 ml of heparinized whole blood. The material sequenced was peripheral blood mononuclear cells. This TCR came from a person between 18 and 75 years old in good health.

The sequenced CDR3 bases are TGTGCCAGCAGCTCGGGACAGAACACTGAA. Translation: CASSSGQNTE. The full CDR3 is CASSSGQNTEAFF. The chain employs TRBV13 and TRBJ1-1, with D perhaps matching TRBD1 (6 bases). Sequencing ends 3 residues short of the CDR3 end; the germline J gene provides the rest. CDR1 is PRHDT, CDR2 FYEKMQ, per germline (reference sequence). The length of the CDR3 is 13 residues. V lost 4 bases to trimming and J lost 1 base, with 7 bases between them.